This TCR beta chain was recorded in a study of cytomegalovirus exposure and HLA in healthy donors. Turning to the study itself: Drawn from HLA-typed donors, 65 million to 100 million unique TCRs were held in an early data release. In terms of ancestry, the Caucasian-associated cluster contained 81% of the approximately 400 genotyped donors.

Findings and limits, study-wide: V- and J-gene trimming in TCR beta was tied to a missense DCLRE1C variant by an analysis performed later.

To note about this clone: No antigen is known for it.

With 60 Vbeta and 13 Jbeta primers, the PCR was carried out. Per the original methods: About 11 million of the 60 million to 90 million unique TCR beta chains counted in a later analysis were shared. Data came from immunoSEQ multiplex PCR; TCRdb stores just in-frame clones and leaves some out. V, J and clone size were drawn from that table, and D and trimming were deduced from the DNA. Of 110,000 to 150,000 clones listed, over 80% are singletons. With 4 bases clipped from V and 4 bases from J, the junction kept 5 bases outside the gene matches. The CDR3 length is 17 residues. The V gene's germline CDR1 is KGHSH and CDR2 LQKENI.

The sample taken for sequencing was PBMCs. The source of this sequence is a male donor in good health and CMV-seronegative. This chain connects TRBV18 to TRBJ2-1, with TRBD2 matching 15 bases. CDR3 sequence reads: CASSQGLAGGVYNEQFF. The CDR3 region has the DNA TGTGCCAGCTCACAGGGACTAGCGGGAGGAGTATACAATGAGCAGTTCTTC.